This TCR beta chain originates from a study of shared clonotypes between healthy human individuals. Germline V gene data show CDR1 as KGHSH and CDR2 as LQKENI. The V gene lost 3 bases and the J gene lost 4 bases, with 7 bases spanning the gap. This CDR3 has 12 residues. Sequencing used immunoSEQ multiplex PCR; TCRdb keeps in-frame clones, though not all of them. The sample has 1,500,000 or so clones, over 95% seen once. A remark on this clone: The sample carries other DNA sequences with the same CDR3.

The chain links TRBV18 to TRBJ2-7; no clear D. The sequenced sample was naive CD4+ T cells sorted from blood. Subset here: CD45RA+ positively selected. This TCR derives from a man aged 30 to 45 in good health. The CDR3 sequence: CASSPTVYEQYF. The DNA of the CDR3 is TGTGCCAGCTCACCGACGGTATACGAGCAGTACTTC.